The clone carrying this T cell receptor (beta chain) has at least ten counts. What it binds is unknown. The data stem from a study of spatial heterogeneity in lung cancer. The V gene lost 8 bases and the J gene lost 8 bases, with 21 bases spanning the gap. The CDR3 loop spans 14 amino acids. Germline-derived CDR1 and CDR2 are SEHNR and FQNEAQ (reference sequence). Study observations and caveats: Expanded alpha and beta TCR counts within tumors tracked tumor mutation counts. The recorded estimate of tumor T cell coverage is 6% to 7% for alpha chains and approximately 13% for beta chains.

TCRdb reprocessed the 5' RACE reads via MiXCR and lists one record per CDR3 protein. Of some 9,900 distinct CDR3 sequences listed, 8% are singletons. Documented time point: sample taken at primary tumor resection. No cell sorting; template was whole RNA from tumor, lung tissue or PBMC. This chain connects TRBV7-9 to TRBJ1-1, with D unresolved. This clonotype originated in a male donor with early-stage non-small cell lung cancer. Sequenced here: lung tumor tissue, sampled at surgery. CDR3 coding DNA: TGTGCCAGCTCTGCAGGCCTATGGGGTCTGGAAGCTTTCTTT. This codes for CASSAGLWGLEAFF.